This section outlines one T cell receptor beta chain sequence together with its context. This record belongs to a study of blood T cell repertoires in COVID-19. Across the study: The United States, Italy and Spain provided the acute and convalescent COVID-19 samples. The cDNA or gDNA used as material had been derived from T cells, B-cell-depleted T cells, or PBMCs.

CDR3 length: 16 residues. V was clipped by 5 bases and J by 9 bases; unmatched bases: 16. Germline-derived CDR1 and CDR2 are LGHDT and YNNKEL (reference sequence). Recruited during active infection, patients (from Seattle) were subsequently followed longitudinally. Assay: immunoSEQ multiplex PCR; the TCRdb copy retains only in-frame clones and omits some. Here the sample spans 250,000 to 300,000 clones, 88% being singletons. This clonotype originated in a woman aged 70-85 years with COVID-19, enrolled during active disease. Input material: peripheral blood. This chain joins TRBV3-1 (or the pseudogene TRBV3-2) and TRBJ2-1; 7 nucleotides align to TRBD2. The chain's CDR3 is CASSTRLAVIWGEQFF. CDR3 DNA sequence: TGTGCCAGCAGCACCCGACTAGCTGTTATATGGGGTGAGCAGTTCTTC.